This T cell receptor (beta chain) originates from a study of blood T cell repertoires in COVID-19 (TCRdb year 2020). Concerning the study at large: Samples from collaborators originated in the United States, Italy and Spain and spanned both the acute and convalescent phases of COVID-19. Where HLA class I and class II types were available, the types were taken from metadata supplied by the sample provider, not from assay-based typing. The repertoires were released in a freely available public database meant as a resource for research on the immune response to SARS-CoV-2. The prospective study material was composed of cDNA or gDNA derived from T cells, B-cell-depleted T cells, or PBMCs. Deeply sampled blood TCRbeta repertoires from subjects exposed to, actively infected with, or recovered from COVID-19 were included in the dataset. The samples were drawn from two sources: the first 160 participants of the ongoing ImmuneRACE study, and 1,254 subjects contributed by 6 global collaborators. Nearly every sample came with metadata listing a de-identified subject ID, COVID-19 status, age in years and sex. Overall results and qualifications from the work: The quantity of clinical and demographic metadata differed by source and by participant and was supplied without curation.

This clone was detected a few times. Its antigen is unknown. No base quality information exists; no much larger clone differs at one position. Collaborating institutions collected whole blood in K2EDTA tubes following their own protocols. Collaborator samples were shipped for TCRbeta analysis as frozen whole blood, isolated PBMCs, or DNA extracted from either sample type. TCRbeta CDR3 regions were amplified from genomic DNA by means of the immunoSEQ Assay, a bias-controlled multiplex PCR. As for the original processing: Within the assay, amplification of reference gene primers was used to estimate how many nucleated cells each sample contained. To quantify the absolute abundance of each unique TCRbeta CDR3 rearrangement, sequence reads were collapsed and filtered. Productive Simpson clonality was computed per sample as the square root of Simpson's diversity index over productive rearrangements. TCRdb stores this immuneACCESS table with in-frame sequences only. Part of the clones is absent; in the studies checked, under half of the shortfall reflects unresolved V genes, and no reason is known for the rest. V and J calls and clone size come straight from that table; D and trimming were deduced from the DNA. The table for this sample lists 90,000 to 150,000 clones; roughly 76% of them were counted only once. About 10% of the sample comes from the top ten.

The germline V gene gives CDR1 as LGHNA and CDR2 as YNFKEQ. The CDR3, from cysteine to phenylalanine, totals 18 residues. Here the CDR3 DNA is all that survives: 54 bases in frame from base 1. Here V drops 1 base and J drops 8 bases, and the junction holds 11 bases not matched to any gene. The chain employs TRBV4-2 and TRBJ1-4; the junction holds 12 bases that match TRBD1. Material for sequencing was peripheral blood. The clonotype was recovered from a human donor in a cohort sampled during active COVID-19. This receptor carries the CDR3 CASSQGVGQGATREKLFF. The DNA sequence is given as TGTGCCAGCAGCCAAGGGGTGGGACAGGGGGCGACAAGGGAAAAACTGTTTTTT.